The clone carrying this TCR beta chain was counted only a few times. The antigen remains unidentified. The entry originates in a study of T cells in Graves' hyperthyroidism and ophthalmopathy. Study-level findings and limits: Model output signaled ophthalmopathy a median about 6.3 months ahead of onset. Among thyroid clonotypes expanded above 0.001, most also appeared in blood.

Recently diagnosed hyperthyroidism of less than 2 months' duration affected patients aged 18 to 65. Pregnant or lactating patients were excluded, as were those with uncontrolled infection or other autoimmune disease. Authors of the study amplified TCR beta CDR3 regions from RNA transcripts. A set of HTBI primers served as the primers for a first-round RT-PCR of the TCR CDR3. Each CDR3 protein is one row after TCRdb ran MiXCR on the multiplex PCR reads. The table lists 400,000 to 500,000 distinct CDR3 sequences, roughly 15% of them singletons. The material sequenced was blood. The clonotype comes from a woman between 18 and 29 years old with Graves' hyperthyroidism.

CDR3 in amino acids: CASSSRTNEGQFF. CDR3 nucleotide sequence: TGTGCCAGCAGCTCAAGGACAAACGAGGGGCAGTTCTTC. V is TRBV3-1 and J is TRBJ2-1; either TRBD1 or TRBD2 may supply D (5 bases each). Germline V gene data show CDR1 as LGHDT and CDR2 as YNNKEL (reference sequence). The CDR3 length is 13 residues. V shed 5 bases and J shed 12 bases, with 17 bases lying between them.